This TCR beta chain was recorded in a study of blood T cell repertoires in COVID-19 (dated by TCRdb to 2018 to 2020). A note on the overall study: Collaborator samples came from the United States, Italy and Spain and covered acute and convalescent phases of COVID-19. The repertoires were released in a freely available public database intended as a resource for research on the immune response to SARS-CoV-2. A de-identified subject ID, COVID-19 status, age in years and sex were almost always included in the sample metadata. Where available, HLA class I and class II types were obtained from metadata supplied by the sample provider rather than from assay-based typing. The prospective study material was composed of cDNA or gDNA derived from T cells, B-cell-depleted T cells, or PBMCs. The dataset comprised deeply sampled blood TCRbeta repertoires from subjects exposed to, actively infected with, or recovered from COVID-19. The samples were drawn from the first 160 participants of the ongoing ImmuneRACE study and from 1,254 subjects provided by 6 global collaborators. Overall results and qualifications from the work: Clinical and demographic metadata were provided uncurated, with the amount varying by source and participant.

Here V drops 2 bases and J drops 4 bases, and the junction holds 4 bases not matched to any gene. Taken from cysteine to phenylalanine, the CDR3 has 16 residues. Of the read, only the CDR3 DNA is kept; its 48 bases are in frame from base 1. For CDR1 and CDR2, the germline V gene lists KGHSH and LQKENI. Only a few counts were recorded for this clone. Its antigen is currently not known. No much larger clonotype is one base removed from it; base qualities were not supplied. TCRbeta CDR3 regions were amplified from genomic DNA using the immunoSEQ Assay, a bias-controlled multiplex PCR. As for the original processing: Within the assay, amplification of reference gene primers was used to estimate how many nucleated cells each sample contained. To quantify the absolute abundance of each unique TCRbeta CDR3 rearrangement, sequence reads were collapsed and filtered. For each sample, productive Simpson clonality was calculated as the square root of Simpson's diversity index across productive rearrangements. In TCRdb, the immuneACCESS table is reduced to in-frame sequences with V and J assigned. These tables do not hold every clone; where another copy was compared, an unresolved V gene accounts for under half, and the others remain unexplained. Clone size and V and J calls were adopted from that table, with D and trimming inferred from the DNA. Within this sample are fewer than 95,000 clones, with 74% of them counted one time only. The top ten hold less than 5% of the sample.

At one collaborating source in Seattle, patients were enrolled during active infection and were followed longitudinally through the course of disease. Whole blood was collected in K2EDTA tubes by collaborating institutions according to the institutions' own protocols. For TCRbeta analysis, collaborator samples were shipped as frozen whole blood, as isolated PBMCs, or as DNA extracted from either sample type. The receptor's source is a man aged 70 or older with COVID-19, enrolled during active disease. The source material was peripheral blood. The receptor chain draws on TRBV18 and TRBJ2-2, and TRBD1 aligns with 10 junction nucleotides. CDR3 reads: CASSPDRGLGTGELFF. The nucleotide sequence is given as TGTGCCAGCTCACCAGACAGGGGGCTTGGCACCGGGGAGCTGTTTTTT.